These 31 T cell receptor beta chains were sequenced from one sample in a study of cytomegalovirus exposure and HLA in healthy donors. The PCR employed 60 Vbeta primers together with 13 Jbeta primers. The data were produced by immunoSEQ multiplex PCR, yet TCRdb's version contains in-frame clones alone and is incomplete. The data contain about 160,000 clones, around 78% of them singletons. The specimen sequenced was PBMCs. Receptors originate from a man aged 40-49 years in good health and CMV-seronegative.

This chain connects TRBV11-2 to TRBJ1-2; 8 bases fit TRBD1. The V gene's germline CDR1 is SGHAT and CDR2 FQNNGV. V dropped 4 bases and J dropped 8; count of bases not matched to a gene: 6. CDR3 length equals 13 residues. CDR3 sequence reads: CASSSSGGRGYTF. The CDR3 coding sequence is TGTGCCAGCAGCTCATCAGGGGGCCGGGGCTACACCTTC.

The genes are TRBV15 and TRBJ1-4; 7 positions match TRBD1. J was trimmed by 7 bases and V by 0 bases; bases with no gene match: 5. This CDR3 comprises 15 residues. CDR1 is LNHNV and CDR2 is YYDKDF in the germline V gene (reference sequence). The CDR3 coding sequence is TGTGCCACCAGCAGAGAAGGGACAGCCGGTGAAAAACTGTTTTTT. As protein: CATSREGTAGEKLFF.

This chain joins TRBV6-5 and TRBJ2-7; 7 nucleotides agree with TRBD2. CDR1 MNHEY and CDR2 SVGAGI come from the germline V gene. This CDR3 spans 14 amino acids. Losses at the gene ends were 5 bases for V and 7 bases for J; bases not matched to a gene: 11. In DNA, the CDR3 is TGTGCCAGCAGTCCCCCAGGGAGGGTGTGGGAGCAGTACGTC. This sequence encodes CASSPPGRVWEQYV.

The CDR3 reads CASSSPPDSSYEQYF. CDR3 nucleotide sequence: TGTGCCAGCAGTTCCCCCCCGGACAGCTCCTACGAGCAGTACTTC. This chain links TRBV28 with TRBJ2-5; possibly TRBD1 for D (6 bases). The DNA end is a closer match to TRBJ2-7, so the J assignment may be wrong. The CDR3 is 15 amino acids. The germline V gene encodes CDR1 MDHEN and CDR2 SYDVKM.

This chain uses TRBV18 with TRBJ1-1, with TRBD1 identical over 8 bases. V lost 3 bases and J lost 1; bases outside the gene matches: 1. The germline gives CDR1 KGHSH, CDR2 LQKENI. CDR3 length equals 14 residues. CDR3 sequence: CASSPGTGNTEAFF. CDR3 nucleotides: TGTGCCAGCTCACCCGGGACAGGGAACACTGAAGCTTTCTTT.

The chain has TRBV7-2 and TRBJ1-5; weak D call: TRBD1 (5 bases). The CDR3 runs 16 residues. Trimming removed 1 base from V and 4 bases from J, with 14 bases in between. The germline V gene encodes CDR1 SGHTA and CDR2 FQGNSA. CDR3 in amino acids: CASSLVAGPINQPQHF. The CDR3 DNA reads TGTGCCAGCAGCTTAGTCGCGGGGCCCATAAATCAGCCCCAGCATTTT.

V is TRBV6-1 and J is TRBJ2-7; D not certain. V was cut by 3 bases and J by 7 bases, with 7 bases left in between. Germline CDR1 reads MNHNS; CDR2 reads SASEGT. This CDR3 has 11 amino acids. CDR3 nucleotide sequence: TGTGCCAGCAGTGATCCCGTGGAGCAGTACGTC. Protein sequence: CASSDPVEQYV.

V usage is TRBV5-1 and J usage is TRBJ1-3, with a possible D match to TRBD1 (5 bases). Germline CDR1 is SGHRS and CDR2 is YFSETQ. The V end lost 4 bases, the J end lost 0 bases, and 11 bases lay between the germline ends. CDR3 length equals 15 residues. Here the CDR3 DNA reads TGCGCCAGCAGCCCGCAGGGTCACTCTGGAAACACCATATATTTT. It encodes CASSPQGHSGNTIYF. Full variable domain (remainder filled in from reference TRBV5-1 and TRBJ1-3): KAGVTQTPRYLIKTRGQQVTLSCSPISGHRSVSWYQQTPGQGLQFLFEYFSETQRNKGNFPGRFSGRQFSNSRSEMNVSTLELGDSALYLCASSPQGHSGNTIYFGEGSWLTVV.

This clone appeared once. The V and J genes are TRBV7-6 and TRBJ2-1; 10 nucleotides match TRBD2. CDR1 is SGHVS, CDR2 FNYEAQ, per germline. This CDR3 has 15 amino acids. V shed 1 base, J shed 4 bases, and the junction held 1 base outside the gene matches. CDR3 sequence: CASSLELAGYNEQFF. The CDR3 DNA reads as TGTGCCAGCAGCTTAGAACTAGCGGGGTACAATGAGCAGTTCTTC.

Concerning this clone itself: The junction departs from the called germline gene at one end, perhaps through a read error. This chain connects TRBV6-1 to TRBJ2-7, with 8 bases that match TRBD1. This CDR3 has 14 amino acids. Germline CDR1 is MNHNS and CDR2 is SASEGT. CDR3 sequence (DNA): TGTGTCAGCAACTATCGGGACAGGTTCCACGAGCAGTACTTC. It encodes CVSNYRDRFHEQYF.

This clone is a singleton in its sample. At one boundary the junction diverges from the germline segment, which might be a read error. The chain links TRBV7-9 to TRBJ2-7, with 9 bases lining up with TRBD1. This CDR3 spans 19 amino acids. The germline V gene has CDR1 SEHNR and CDR2 FQNEAQ (reference sequence). CDR3 sequence: CSSRDRGDRVKGGLNEQYF. Written as DNA, the CDR3 is TGTTCCAGCAGGGACCGGGGGGACAGGGTAAAAGGAGGGCTAAACGAGCAGTACTTC.

The genes are TRBV28 and TRBJ2-7, with TRBD2 matching 8 bases. The CDR3 is 13 residues long. V shed 4 bases, J shed 6 bases, and the junction held 5 bases outside the gene matches. The V gene's germline CDR1 is MDHEN and CDR2 SYDVKM. CDR3 in DNA: TGTGCCAGCAGTTCGGGGGGGGGCGCCGAGCAGTACTTC. This encodes CASSSGGGAEQYF.

The chain has TRBV18 and TRBJ2-1, with a weak D call TRBD2 (6 bases). CDR1 and CDR2 from the germline V gene are KGHSH and LQKENI. Trimming stripped 5 bases from V and 2 bases from J, with 16 bases between. The CDR3 is 16 amino acids. CDR3 sequence (DNA): TGTGCCAGCTCAAGCGGGCCACTTACACCCTACAATGAGCAGTTCTTC. Its protein is CASSSGPLTPYNEQFF. The full variable domain, with the rest looked up from reference TRBV18 and TRBJ2-1, is NAGVMQNPRHLVRRRGQEARLRCSPMKGHSHVYWYRQLPEEGLKFMVYLQKENIIDESGMPKERFSAEFPKEGPSILRIQQVVRGDSAAYFCASSSGPLTPYNEQFFGPGTRLTVL.

CDR3 DNA sequence: TGTGCCAGCAGCGACCTGGGCCGTGGCAGATCTGGAAACACCATATATTTT. Its protein is CASSDLGRGRSGNTIYF. The V call is TRBV11-2, the J call TRBJ1-3, with no clear D. The germline V gene has CDR1 SGHAT and CDR2 FQNNGV. The ends were cut back, 5 bases at V and 1 base at J, with 18 bases in the middle. CDR3 length: 17 residues.

The chain couples TRBV10-1 to TRBJ2-3; 10 nucleotides align to TRBD2. CDR1 and CDR2 from the germline V gene are WNHNN and SYGVQD (reference sequence). V dropped 10 bases and J dropped 6; count of bases not matched to a gene: 13. The CDR3 is made up of 15 amino acids. The CDR3: CANPRRSGRVDTQYF. The CDR3 DNA reads as TGCGCCAACCCTCGCAGGAGCGGGAGGGTGGATACGCAGTATTTT.

The gene calls are TRBV7-5 and TRBJ2-3; the listed D gene, TRBD2, was not tested against the DNA. TRBV7-5 is noted as a pseudogene. The CDR3 loop spans 17 amino acids. The CDR3 is CVRSLATSGSPTDTQYF. CDR3 DNA: TGTGTCAGAAGCTTAGCGACTAGCGGGAGCCCCACAGATACGCAGTATTTT.

The chain links TRBV2 to TRBJ1-1; no reliable D call. V was clipped by 5 bases and J by 11 bases, with 15 bases between them. CDR3 length equals 12 residues. CDR1 and CDR2 (germline): SNHLY, FYNNEI. The DNA for the CDR3 is TGTGCCAGCAGTCTTAGGAGGCCCGGGGCTTTCTTT. Translating gives CASSLRRPGAFF.

The chain recombines TRBV29-1 with TRBJ2-7, with TRBD2 matching over 8 bases. The CDR3 totals 14 residues. Germline CDR1 and CDR2: SQVTM and ANQGSEA. Losses at the gene ends were 7 bases for V and 2 bases for J; bases not matched to a gene: 10. CDR3 coding DNA: TGCAGCGCCGAACTAGCGGACTTTCCCTACGAGCAGTACTTC. Translation: CSAELADFPYEQYF.

This chain uses TRBV5-6 with TRBJ2-6; 8 nucleotides agree with TRBD1. Germline CDR1 and CDR2: SGHDT and YYEEEE. The CDR3 runs to 18 residues. J lost 0 bases, V lost 3 bases, and 8 bases had no gene match. The CDR3 DNA sequence: TGTGCCAGCAGCTCAAACCGGGACAGGCACTCTGGGGCCAACGTCCTGACTTTC. It codes for CASSSNRDRHSGANVLTF.

The genes are TRBV6-5 and TRBJ1-1, with 10 positions matching TRBD1. V was pared by 6 bases and J by 4 bases, with 2 bases of the junction left unmatched. Germline values: CDR1 MNHEY, CDR2 SVGAGI. The length of the CDR3 is 13 residues. In DNA, the CDR3 is TGTGCCAGCAGAAGGACAGGGGGCACTGAAGCTTTCTTT. It encodes CASRRTGGTEAFF.

This chain links TRBV9 with TRBJ2-2; a possible D gene is TRBD2 (5 bases). CDR3 length: 14 residues. The V end lost 2 bases, the J end lost 7 bases, and 12 bases lay between the germline ends. Germline assignment: CDR1 SGDLS and CDR2 YYNGEE. The CDR3 loop is CASSVRDRGGELFF. CDR3 sequence (DNA): TGTGCCAGCAGCGTCCGGGATCGGGGCGGGGAGCTGTTTTTT.

The table lists this clone with a few counts. The V and J genes are TRBV5-6 and TRBJ2-3, with a possible D match to TRBD2 (5 bases). The CDR3 loop spans 17 amino acids. Per the germline V gene, CDR1 is SGHDT and CDR2 is YYEEEE. The V and J ends lost 0 bases and 5 bases respectively, with 19 bases between them. Here the CDR3 DNA reads TGTGCCAGCAGCTTGGCCTCCGGGAACCCCGCACTAGATACGCAGTATTTT. Encoded protein: CASSLASGNPALDTQYF.

The genes are TRBV6-1 and TRBJ1-4, with D hard to call. This CDR3 comprises 17 residues. Germline assignment: CDR1 MNHNS and CDR2 SASEGT. V was trimmed by 4 bases and J by 2 bases, leaving 17 bases between them. CDR3 residues: CASSVNGVRSTNEKLFF. The CDR3 DNA follows: TGTGCCAGCAGTGTCAACGGGGTTAGGTCCACTAATGAAAAACTGTTTTTT.

This chain links TRBV13 with TRBJ1-2; 11 bases map to TRBD1. This CDR3 spans 14 amino acids. The germline CDR1 and CDR2 sequences are PRHDT and FYEKMQ (reference sequence). With V trimmed by 5 bases and J by 7 bases, 6 bases remained unmatched. CDR3 DNA sequence: TGTGCCAGCAGCCAAGGACAGGGGGCGCGTGGCTACACCTTC. Amino acids: CASSQGQGARGYTF.

This chain uses TRBV30 with TRBJ2-1, with D perhaps matching TRBD2 (6 bases). Germline assignment: CDR1 GTSNPN and CDR2 SVGIG (reference sequence). CDR3 length equals 13 residues. Trimming cost V 5 bases and J 5 bases, with 13 bases left between them. The CDR3 loop is CAWLGTFNNEQFF. For the CDR3, the DNA is TGTGCCTGGCTCGGGACTTTCAACAATGAGCAGTTCTTC. The entire variable domain, with the rest obtained from reference TRBV30 and TRBJ2-1, is as follows: SQTIHQWPATLVQPVGSPLSLECTVEGTSNPNLYWYRQAAGRGLQLLFYSVGIGQISSEVPQNLSASRPQDRQFILSSKKLLLSDSGFYLCAWLGTFNNEQFFGPGTRLTVL.

CDR3 DNA: TGTGCCAGCAGTTGGACAGGGAGCGCGGACACTGAAGCTTTCTTT. As protein: CASSWTGSADTEAFF. The chain has TRBV6-5 and TRBJ1-1; TRBD1 agrees at 8 bases. Germline V gene lookup returns CDR1 MNHEY and CDR2 SVGAGI. CDR3 size: 15 residues. J was trimmed by 3 bases and V by 4 bases; bases with no gene match: 7.

The chain joins TRBV20-1 to TRBJ2-5; D not resolved. This CDR3 spans 11 amino acids. Germline V CDR1 and CDR2: DFQATT, SNEGSKA (reference sequence). Trimming shortened V by 2 bases and J by 5 bases, and 6 bases separated the two germline ends. The CDR3 region is CSARLSETQYF. Here the CDR3 DNA reads TGCAGTGCTAGACTATCCGAGACCCAGTACTTC.

This chain uses TRBV5-1 with TRBJ2-1, with 9 bases identical to TRBD2. CDR3 size: 15 residues. V lost 4 bases and J lost 7; bases outside the gene matches: 9. Germline V CDR1 and CDR2: SGHRS, YFSETQ. The CDR3 region is CASSRRAGGNNEQFF. CDR3 bases: TGCGCCAGCAGCAGAAGAGCGGGAGGAAATAATGAGCAGTTCTTC.

The chain carries TRBV6-1 and TRBJ2-6; possibly TRBD2 for D (5 bases). Germline V gene lookup returns CDR1 MNHNS and CDR2 SASEGT. This CDR3 has 16 residues. V lost 1 base and J lost 4, with 11 bases in between. Written as DNA, the CDR3 is TGTGCCAGCAGTGAAGACGAGGGTTCGGGGGCCAACGTCCTGACTTTC. This translates into CASSEDEGSGANVLTF.

The CDR3 reads CASSYRGDGYTF. The CDR3 DNA reads as TGTGCCAGCAGTTACCGGGGGGATGGCTACACCTTC. The chain joins TRBV6-5 to TRBJ1-2; possible D gene TRBD1, 5 bases. Germline CDR1 and CDR2: MNHEY and SVGAGI. V lost 2 bases and J 6 bases, leaving 7 bases between the germline ends. The length of the CDR3 is 12 residues.

This clone was recorded once. The chain couples TRBV9 to TRBJ1-4; 8 bases fit TRBD1. The CDR3 totals 16 residues. Germline V lookup: CDR1 SGDLS, CDR2 YYNGEE. After removal of 1 base from V and 7 bases from J, the junction contained 9 bases not matched to a gene. The CDR3 bases are TGTGCCAGCAGCGTAACAGGGGGGGAGTGGGGTGAAAAACTGTTTTTT. Encoded protein: CASSVTGGEWGEKLFF.